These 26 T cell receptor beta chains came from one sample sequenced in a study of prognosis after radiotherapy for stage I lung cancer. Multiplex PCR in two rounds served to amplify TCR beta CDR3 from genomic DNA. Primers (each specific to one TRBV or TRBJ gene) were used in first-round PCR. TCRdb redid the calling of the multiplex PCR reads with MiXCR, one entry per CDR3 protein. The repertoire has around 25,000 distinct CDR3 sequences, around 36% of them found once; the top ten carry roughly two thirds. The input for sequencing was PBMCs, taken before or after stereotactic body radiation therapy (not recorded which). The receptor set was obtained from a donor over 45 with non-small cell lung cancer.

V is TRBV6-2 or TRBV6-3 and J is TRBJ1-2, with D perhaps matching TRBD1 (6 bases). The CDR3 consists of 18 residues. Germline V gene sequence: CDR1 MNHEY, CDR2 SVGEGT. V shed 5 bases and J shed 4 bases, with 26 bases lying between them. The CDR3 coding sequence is TGTGCCAGCAGTGACCCCAGCCAGGGGCCTATTTCAGGCTATGGCTACACCTTC. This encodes CASSDPSQGPISGYGYTF.

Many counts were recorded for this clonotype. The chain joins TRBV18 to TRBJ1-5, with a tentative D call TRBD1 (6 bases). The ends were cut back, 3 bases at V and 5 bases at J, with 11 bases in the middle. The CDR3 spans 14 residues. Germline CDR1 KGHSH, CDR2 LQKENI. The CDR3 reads CASSPGAGDQPQHF. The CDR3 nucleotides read TGTGCCAGCTCACCGGGGGCAGGTGATCAGCCCCAGCATTTT.

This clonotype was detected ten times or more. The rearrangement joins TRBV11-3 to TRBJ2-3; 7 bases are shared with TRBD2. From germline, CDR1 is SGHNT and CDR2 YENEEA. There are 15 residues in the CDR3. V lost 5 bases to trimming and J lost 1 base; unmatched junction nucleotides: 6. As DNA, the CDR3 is TGTGCCAGCAGCCATCAACTAGCGCGCACAGATACGCAGTATTTT. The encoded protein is CASSHQLARTDTQYF.

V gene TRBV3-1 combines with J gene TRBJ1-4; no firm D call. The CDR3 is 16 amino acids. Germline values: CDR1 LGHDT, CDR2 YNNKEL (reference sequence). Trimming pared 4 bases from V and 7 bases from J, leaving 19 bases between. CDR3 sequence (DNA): TGTGCCAGCAGCCTAGGGCCCCCTTTCCTGGGTGAAAAACTGTTTTTT. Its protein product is CASSLGPPFLGEKLFF.

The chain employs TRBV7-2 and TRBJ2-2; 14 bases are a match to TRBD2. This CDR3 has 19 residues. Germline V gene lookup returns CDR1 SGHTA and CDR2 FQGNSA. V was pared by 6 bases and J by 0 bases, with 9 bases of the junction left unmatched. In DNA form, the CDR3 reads TGTGCCAGCAGTTCGGGACTAGCGGGAGTCTCGCCGAACACCGGGGAGCTGTTTTTT. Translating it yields CASSSGLAGVSPNTGELFF.

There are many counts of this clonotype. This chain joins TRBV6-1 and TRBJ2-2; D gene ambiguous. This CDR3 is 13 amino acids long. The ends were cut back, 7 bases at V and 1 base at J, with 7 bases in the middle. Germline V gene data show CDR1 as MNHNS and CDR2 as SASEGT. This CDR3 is CASIWENTGELFF. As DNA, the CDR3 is TGTGCCAGCATATGGGAGAACACCGGGGAGCTGTTTTTT.

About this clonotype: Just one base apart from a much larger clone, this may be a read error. The CDR3 DNA reads TGTGCCAACAGCTTAGCAGGGTCGATGAACACTGAAGCTTTCTTT. Amino acids: CANSLAGSMNTEAFF. The rearrangement uses TRBV7-9 and TRBJ1-1; D is perhaps TRBD1 (5 bases). The CDR3 loop spans 15 amino acids. Germline values: CDR1 SEHNR, CDR2 FQNEAQ (reference sequence).

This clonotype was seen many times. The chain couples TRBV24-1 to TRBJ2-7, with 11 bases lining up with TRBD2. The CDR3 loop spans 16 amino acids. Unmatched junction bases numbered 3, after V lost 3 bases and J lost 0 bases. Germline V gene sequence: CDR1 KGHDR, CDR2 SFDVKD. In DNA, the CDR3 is TGTGCCACCAGTGATGGGACTAGCGGCTTCTCCTACGAGCAGTACTTC. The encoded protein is CATSDGTSGFSYEQYF.

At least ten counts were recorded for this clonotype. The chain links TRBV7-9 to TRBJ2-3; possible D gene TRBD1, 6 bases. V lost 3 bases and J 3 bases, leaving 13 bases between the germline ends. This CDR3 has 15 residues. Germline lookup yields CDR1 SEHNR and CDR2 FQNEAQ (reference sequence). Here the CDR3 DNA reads TGTGCCAGCAGCTTGGGGGCAGGGGTTACAGATACGCAGTATTTT. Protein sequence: CASSLGAGVTDTQYF.

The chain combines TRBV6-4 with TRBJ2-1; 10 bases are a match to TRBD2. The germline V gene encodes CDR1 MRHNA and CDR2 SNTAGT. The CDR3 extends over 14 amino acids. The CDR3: CVPSWLAGDREQFF. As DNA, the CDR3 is TGTGTCCCCTCGTGGCTAGCGGGAGACCGTGAGCAGTTCTTC.

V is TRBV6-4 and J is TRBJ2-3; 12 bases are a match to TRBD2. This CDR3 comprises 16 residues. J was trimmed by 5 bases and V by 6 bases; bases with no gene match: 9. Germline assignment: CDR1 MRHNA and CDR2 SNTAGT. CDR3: CASSPTSGSGRDTQYF. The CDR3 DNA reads TGTGCCAGCAGCCCGACTAGCGGGAGTGGTAGAGATACGCAGTATTTT.

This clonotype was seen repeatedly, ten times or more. The CDR3 here is CASSLRPNTGELFF. CDR3 nucleotides: TGTGCCAGCAGTTTACGGCCAAACACCGGGGAGCTGTTTTTT. The chain uses TRBV27 and TRBJ2-2; the D is unclear. CDR1 and CDR2 (germline): MNHEY, SMNVEV (reference sequence). CDR3 size: 14 residues. Trimming took off 2 bases at V and 2 bases at J, with 6 bases between the two ends.

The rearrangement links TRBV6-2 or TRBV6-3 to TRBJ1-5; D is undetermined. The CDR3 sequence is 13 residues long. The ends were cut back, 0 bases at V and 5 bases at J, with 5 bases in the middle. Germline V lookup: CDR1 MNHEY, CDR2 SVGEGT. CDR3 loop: CASSYSVDQPQHF. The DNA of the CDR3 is TGTGCCAGCAGTTACTCGGTGGATCAGCCCCAGCATTTT.

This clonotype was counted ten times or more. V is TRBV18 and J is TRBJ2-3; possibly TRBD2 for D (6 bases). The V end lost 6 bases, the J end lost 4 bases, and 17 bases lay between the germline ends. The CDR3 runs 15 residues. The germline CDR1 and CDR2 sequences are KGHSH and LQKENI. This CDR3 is CASSAAGSWPDTQYF. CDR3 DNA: TGTGCCAGCTCCGCGGCGGGAAGTTGGCCAGATACGCAGTATTTT.

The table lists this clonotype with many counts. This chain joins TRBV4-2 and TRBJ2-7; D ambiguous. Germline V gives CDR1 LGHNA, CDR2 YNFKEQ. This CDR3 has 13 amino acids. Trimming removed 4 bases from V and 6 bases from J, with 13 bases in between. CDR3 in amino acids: CASSPPWLSEQYF. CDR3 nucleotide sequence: TGTGCCAGCAGCCCTCCATGGCTCAGCGAGCAGTACTTC.

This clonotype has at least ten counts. This chain's CDR3 is CASRRDSSGNTIYF. The CDR3 DNA follows: TGTGCCAGCAGACGGGACAGTTCTGGAAACACCATATATTTT. The V and J genes are TRBV7-9 and TRBJ1-3, with 7 bases lining up with TRBD1. Trimming took 6 bases from V and 1 from J; bases not matched to a gene: 3. CDR1 SEHNR and CDR2 FQNEAQ come from the germline V gene (reference sequence). The CDR3 is 14 residues long.

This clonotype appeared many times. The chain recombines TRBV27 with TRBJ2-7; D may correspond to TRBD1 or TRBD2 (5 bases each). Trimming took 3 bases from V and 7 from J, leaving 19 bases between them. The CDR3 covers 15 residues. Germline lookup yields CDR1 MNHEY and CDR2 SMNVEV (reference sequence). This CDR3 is CASSFAGTPASEQYF. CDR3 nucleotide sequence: TGTGCCAGCAGTTTTGCAGGGACCCCCGCGAGTGAGCAGTACTTC.

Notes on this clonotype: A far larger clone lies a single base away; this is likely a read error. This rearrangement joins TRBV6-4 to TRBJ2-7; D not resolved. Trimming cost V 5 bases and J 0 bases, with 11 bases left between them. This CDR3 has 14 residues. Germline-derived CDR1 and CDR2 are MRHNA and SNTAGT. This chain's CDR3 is CASSSVSFSYEQYF. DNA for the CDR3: TGTGCCAGCAGTTCGGTTAGCTTCTCCTACGAGCAGTACTTC.

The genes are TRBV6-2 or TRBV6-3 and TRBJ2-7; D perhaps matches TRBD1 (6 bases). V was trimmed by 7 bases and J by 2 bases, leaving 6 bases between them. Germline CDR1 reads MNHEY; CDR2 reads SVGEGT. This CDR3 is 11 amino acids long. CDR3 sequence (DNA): TGTGCCAGCACAGGGGCCTACGAGCAGTACTTC. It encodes CASTGAYEQYF.

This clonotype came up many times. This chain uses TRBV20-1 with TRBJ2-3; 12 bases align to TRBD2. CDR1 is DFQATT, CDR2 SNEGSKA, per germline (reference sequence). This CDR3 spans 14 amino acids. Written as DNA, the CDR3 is TGCGGGCTGGCTAGCGGGAGGGCCTCAAATACGCAGTATTTT. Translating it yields CGLASGRASNTQYF.

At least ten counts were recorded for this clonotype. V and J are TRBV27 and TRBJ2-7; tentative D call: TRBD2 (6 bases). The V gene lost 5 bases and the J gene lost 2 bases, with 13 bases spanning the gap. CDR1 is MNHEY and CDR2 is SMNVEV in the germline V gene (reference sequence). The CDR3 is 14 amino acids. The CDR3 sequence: CASSNPGSTYEQYF. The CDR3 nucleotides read TGTGCCAGCAGTAACCCCGGGAGTACCTACGAGCAGTACTTC.

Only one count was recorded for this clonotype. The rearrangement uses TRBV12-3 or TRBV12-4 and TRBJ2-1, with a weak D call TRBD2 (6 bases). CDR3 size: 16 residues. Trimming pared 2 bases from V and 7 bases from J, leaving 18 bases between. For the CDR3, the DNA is TGTGCCAGCAGTTTATTTCCCCTTCGGGAGACGAATGAGCAGTTCTTC. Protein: CASSLFPLRETNEQFF.

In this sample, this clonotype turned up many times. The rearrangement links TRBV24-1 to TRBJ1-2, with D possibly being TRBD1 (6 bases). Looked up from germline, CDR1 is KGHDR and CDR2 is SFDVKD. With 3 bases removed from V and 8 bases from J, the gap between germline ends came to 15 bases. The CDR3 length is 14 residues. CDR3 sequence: CATSDKGGGGGYTF. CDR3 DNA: TGTGCCACCAGTGATAAAGGGGGAGGCGGCGGCTACACCTTC.

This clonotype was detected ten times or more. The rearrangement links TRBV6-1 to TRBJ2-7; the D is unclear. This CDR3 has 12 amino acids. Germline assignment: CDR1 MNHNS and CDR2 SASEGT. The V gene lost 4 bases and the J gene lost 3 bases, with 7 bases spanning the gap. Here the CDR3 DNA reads TGTGCCAGCAGTGCCATAGGCTACGAGCAGTACTTC. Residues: CASSAIGYEQYF.

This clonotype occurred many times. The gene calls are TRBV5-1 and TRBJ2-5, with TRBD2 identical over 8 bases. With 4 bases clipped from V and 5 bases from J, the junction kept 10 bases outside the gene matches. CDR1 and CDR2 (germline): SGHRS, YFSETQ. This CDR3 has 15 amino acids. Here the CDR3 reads CASSPGGVSQETQYF. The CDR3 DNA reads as TGCGCCAGCAGCCCGGGGGGGGTGAGCCAGGAGACCCAGTACTTC.

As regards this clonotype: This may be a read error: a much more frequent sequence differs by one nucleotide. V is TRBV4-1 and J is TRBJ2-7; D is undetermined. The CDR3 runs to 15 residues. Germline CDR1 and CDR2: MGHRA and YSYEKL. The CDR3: CTSSQDLSSSYEQYF. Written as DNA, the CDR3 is TGCACCAGCAGCCAAGATCTTTCTTCCTCCTACGAGCAGTACTTC.